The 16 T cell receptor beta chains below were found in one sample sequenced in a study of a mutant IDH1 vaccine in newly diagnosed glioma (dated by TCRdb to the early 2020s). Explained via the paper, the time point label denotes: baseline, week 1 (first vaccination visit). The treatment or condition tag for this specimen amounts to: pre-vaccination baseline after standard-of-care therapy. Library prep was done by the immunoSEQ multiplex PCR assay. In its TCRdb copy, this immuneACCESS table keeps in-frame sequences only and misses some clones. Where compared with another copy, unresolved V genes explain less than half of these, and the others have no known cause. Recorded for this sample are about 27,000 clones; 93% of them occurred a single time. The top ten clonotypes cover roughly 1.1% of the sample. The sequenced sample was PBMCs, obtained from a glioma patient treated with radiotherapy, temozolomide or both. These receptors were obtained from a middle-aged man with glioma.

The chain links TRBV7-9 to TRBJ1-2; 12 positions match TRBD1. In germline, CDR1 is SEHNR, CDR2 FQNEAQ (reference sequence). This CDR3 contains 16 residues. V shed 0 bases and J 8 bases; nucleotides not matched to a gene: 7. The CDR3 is CASSLAGTGGVLGYTF. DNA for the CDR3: TGTGCCAGCAGCTTAGCCGGGACAGGGGGCGTTCTAGGCTACACCTTC.

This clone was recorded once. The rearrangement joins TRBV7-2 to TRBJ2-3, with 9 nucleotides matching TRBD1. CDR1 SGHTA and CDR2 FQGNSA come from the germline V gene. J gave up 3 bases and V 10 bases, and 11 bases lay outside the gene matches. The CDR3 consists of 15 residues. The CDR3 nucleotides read TGTGCCACCCTCCCCCGGGACAGGGCTACAGATACGCAGTATTTT. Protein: CATLPRDRATDTQYF.

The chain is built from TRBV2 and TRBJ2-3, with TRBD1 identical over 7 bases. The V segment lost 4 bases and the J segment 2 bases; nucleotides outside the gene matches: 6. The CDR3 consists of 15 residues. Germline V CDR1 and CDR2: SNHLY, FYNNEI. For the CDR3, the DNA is TGTGCCAGCAGTGTACCGGGACAGCCCACAGATACGCAGTATTTT. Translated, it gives CASSVPGQPTDTQYF.

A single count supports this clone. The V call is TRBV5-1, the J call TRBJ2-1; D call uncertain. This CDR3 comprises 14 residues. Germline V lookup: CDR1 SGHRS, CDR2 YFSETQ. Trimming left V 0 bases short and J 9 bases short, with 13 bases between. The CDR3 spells CASSLERLSGEQFF. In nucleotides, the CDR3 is TGCGCCAGCAGCTTGGAACGGCTCTCCGGTGAGCAGTTCTTC.

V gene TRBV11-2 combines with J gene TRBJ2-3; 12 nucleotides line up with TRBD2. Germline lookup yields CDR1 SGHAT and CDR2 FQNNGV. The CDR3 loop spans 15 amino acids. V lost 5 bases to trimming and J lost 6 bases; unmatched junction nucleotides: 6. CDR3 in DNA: TGTGCCAGCAGCCCCTGGACTAGCGGGACCGATACGCAGTATTTT. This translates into CASSPWTSGTDTQYF.

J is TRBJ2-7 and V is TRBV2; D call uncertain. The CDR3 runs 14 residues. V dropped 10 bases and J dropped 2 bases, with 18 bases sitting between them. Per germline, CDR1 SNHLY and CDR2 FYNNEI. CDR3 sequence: CATNRDGPTYEQYF. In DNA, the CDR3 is TGTGCCACCAATAGAGACGGGCCGACCTACGAGCAGTACTTC. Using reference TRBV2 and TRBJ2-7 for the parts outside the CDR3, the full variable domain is EPEVTQTPSHQVTQMGQEVILRCVPISNHLYFYWYRQILGQKVEFLVSFYNNEISEKSEIFDDQFSVERPDGSNFTLKIRSTKLEDSAMYFCATNRDGPTYEQYFGPGTRLTVT.

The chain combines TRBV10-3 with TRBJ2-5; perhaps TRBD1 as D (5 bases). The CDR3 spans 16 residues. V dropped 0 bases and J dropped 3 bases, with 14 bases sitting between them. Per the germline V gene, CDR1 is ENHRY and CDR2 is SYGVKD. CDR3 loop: CAISESTGVWEETQYF. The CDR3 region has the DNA TGTGCCATCAGTGAGTCAACAGGCGTTTGGGAAGAGACCCAGTACTTC.

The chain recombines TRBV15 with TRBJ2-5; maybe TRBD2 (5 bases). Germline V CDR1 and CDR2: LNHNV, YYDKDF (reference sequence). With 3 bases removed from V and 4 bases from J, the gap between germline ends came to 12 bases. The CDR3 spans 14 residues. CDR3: CATSSDSASETQYF. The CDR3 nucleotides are TGTGCCACCAGCAGCGATAGCGCCTCAGAGACCCAGTACTTC. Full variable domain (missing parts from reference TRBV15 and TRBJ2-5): DAMVIQNPRYQVTQFGKPVTLSCSQTLNHNVMYWYQQKSSQAPKLLFHYYDKDFNNEADTPDNFQSRRPNTSFCFLDIRSPGLGDTAMYLCATSSDSASETQYFGPGTRLLVL.

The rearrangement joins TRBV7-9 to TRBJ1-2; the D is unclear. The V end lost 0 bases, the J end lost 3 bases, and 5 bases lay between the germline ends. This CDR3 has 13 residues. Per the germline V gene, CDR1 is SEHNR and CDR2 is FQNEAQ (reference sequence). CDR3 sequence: CASSLAADYGYTF. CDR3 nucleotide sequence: TGTGCCAGCAGCTTAGCGGCCGACTATGGCTACACCTTC. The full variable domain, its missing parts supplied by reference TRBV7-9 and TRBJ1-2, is DTGVSQNPRHKITKRGQNVTFRCDPISEHNRLYWYRQTLGQGPEFLTYFQNEAQLEKSRLLSDRFSAERPKGSFSTLEIQRTEQGDSAMYLCASSLAADYGYTFGSGTRLTVV.

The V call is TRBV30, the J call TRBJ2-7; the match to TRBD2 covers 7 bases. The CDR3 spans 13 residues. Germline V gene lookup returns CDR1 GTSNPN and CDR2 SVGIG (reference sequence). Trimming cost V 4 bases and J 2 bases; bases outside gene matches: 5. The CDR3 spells CAWKAGPAYEQYF. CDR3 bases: TGTGCCTGGAAAGCGGGGCCGGCCTACGAGCAGTACTTC.

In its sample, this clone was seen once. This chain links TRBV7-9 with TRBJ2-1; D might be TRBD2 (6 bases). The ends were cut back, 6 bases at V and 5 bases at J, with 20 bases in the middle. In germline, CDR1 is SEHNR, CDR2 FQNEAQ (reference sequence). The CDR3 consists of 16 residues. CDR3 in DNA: TGTGCCAGCAGTAAAGGACGGGAGTTGAGGGACAATGAGCAGTTCTTC. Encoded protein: CASSKGRELRDNEQFF.

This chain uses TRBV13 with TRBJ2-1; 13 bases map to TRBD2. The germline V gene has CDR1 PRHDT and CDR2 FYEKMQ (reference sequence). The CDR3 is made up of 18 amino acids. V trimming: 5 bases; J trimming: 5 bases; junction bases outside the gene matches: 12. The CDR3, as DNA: TGTGCCAGCAGCCAGTGGACTAGCGGGAGAATTCCCAACAATGAGCAGTTCTTC. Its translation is CASSQWTSGRIPNNEQFF.

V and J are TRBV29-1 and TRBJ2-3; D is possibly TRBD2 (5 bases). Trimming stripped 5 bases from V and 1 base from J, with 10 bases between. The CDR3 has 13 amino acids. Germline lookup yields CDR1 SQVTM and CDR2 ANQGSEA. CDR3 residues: CSVRGLRTDTQYF. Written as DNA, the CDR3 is TGCAGCGTTCGCGGACTGCGCACAGATACGCAGTATTTT.

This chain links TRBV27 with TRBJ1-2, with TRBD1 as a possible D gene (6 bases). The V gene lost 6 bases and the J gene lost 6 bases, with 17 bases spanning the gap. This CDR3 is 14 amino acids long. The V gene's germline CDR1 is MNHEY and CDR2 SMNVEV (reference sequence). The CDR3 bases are TGTGCCAGCAGGCTAGTGGGAGGGGGTGATGGCTACACCTTC. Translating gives CASRLVGGGDGYTF.

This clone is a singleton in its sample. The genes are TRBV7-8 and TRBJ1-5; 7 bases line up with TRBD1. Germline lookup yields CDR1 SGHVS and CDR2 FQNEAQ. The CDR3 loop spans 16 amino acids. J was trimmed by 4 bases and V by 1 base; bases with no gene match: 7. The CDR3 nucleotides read TGTGCCAGCAGCTTAGGGAGACAGGGTGGTAATCAGCCCCAGCATTTT. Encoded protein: CASSLGRQGGNQPQHF.

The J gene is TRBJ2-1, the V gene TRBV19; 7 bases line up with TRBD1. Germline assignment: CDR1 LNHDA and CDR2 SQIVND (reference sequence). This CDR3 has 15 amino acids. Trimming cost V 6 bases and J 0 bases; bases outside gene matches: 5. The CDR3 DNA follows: TGTGCCAGTAGCCCCAAGGGGGCCTCCTACAATGAGCAGTTCTTC. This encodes CASSPKGASYNEQFF.